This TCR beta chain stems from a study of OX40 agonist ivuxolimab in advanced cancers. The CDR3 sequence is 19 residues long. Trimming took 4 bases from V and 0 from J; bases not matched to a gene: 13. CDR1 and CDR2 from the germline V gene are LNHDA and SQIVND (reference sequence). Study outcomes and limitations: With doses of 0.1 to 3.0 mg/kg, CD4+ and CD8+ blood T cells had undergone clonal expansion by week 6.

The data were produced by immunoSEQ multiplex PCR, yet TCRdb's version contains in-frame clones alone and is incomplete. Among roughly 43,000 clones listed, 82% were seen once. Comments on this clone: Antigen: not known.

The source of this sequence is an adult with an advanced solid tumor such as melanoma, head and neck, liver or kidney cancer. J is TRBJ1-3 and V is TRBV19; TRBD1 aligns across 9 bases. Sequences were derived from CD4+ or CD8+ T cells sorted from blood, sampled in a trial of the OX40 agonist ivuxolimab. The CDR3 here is CASSKGQGSSIPSGNTIYF. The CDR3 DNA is TGTGCCAGTAGTAAAGGACAGGGGTCCTCCATACCCTCTGGAAACACCATATATTTT.